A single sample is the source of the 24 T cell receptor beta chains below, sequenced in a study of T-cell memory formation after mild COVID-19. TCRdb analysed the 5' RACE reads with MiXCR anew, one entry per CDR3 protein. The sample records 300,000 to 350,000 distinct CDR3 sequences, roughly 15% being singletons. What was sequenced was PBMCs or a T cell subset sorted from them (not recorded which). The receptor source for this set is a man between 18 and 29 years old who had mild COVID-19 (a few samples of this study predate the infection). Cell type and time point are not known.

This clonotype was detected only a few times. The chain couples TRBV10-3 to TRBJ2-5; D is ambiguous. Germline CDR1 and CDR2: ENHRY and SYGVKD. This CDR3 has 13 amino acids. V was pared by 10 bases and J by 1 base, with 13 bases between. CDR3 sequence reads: CATHVSRQETQYF. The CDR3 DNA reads TGTGCCACCCACGTTTCGCGCCAAGAGACCCAGTACTTC.

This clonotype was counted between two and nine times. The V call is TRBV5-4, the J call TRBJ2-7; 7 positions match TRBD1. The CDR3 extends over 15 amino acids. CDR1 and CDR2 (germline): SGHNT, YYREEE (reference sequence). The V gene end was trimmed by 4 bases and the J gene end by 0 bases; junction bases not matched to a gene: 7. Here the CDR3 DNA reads TGTGCCAGCAGCACCGGGACAGAGAGCTCCTACGAGCAGTACTTC. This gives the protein CASSTGTESSYEQYF.

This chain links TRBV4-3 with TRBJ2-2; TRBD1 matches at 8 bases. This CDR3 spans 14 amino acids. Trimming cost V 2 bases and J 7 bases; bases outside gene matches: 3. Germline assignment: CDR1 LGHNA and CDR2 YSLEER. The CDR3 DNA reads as TGCGCCAGCAGCCAAAGACAGGGGATCGGGGAGCTGTTTTTT. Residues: CASSQRQGIGELFF.

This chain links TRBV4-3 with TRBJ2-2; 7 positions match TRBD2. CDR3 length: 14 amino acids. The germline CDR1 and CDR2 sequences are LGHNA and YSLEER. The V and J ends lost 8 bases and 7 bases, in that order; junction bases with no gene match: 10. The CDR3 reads CASGRGLLNGELFF. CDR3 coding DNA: TGCGCCAGCGGGAGGGGACTCTTAAACGGGGAGCTGTTTTTT.

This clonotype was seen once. The CDR3 sequence: CASSVALASAQETQYF. DNA of the CDR3: TGTGCCAGCAGCGTAGCTTTGGCTAGCGCGCAAGAGACCCAGTACTTC. The rearrangement links TRBV9 to TRBJ2-5, with D possibly TRBD2 on 6 matching bases. Trimming took off 0 bases at V and 2 bases at J, with 14 bases between the two ends. This CDR3 has 16 amino acids. Germline V gives CDR1 SGDLS, CDR2 YYNGEE.

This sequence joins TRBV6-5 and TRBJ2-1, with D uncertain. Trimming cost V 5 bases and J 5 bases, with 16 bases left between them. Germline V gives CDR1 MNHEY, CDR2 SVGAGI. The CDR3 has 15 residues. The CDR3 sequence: CASSVNLDGDNEQFF. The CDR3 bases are TGTGCCAGCAGTGTGAACCTCGACGGAGACAATGAGCAGTTCTTC.

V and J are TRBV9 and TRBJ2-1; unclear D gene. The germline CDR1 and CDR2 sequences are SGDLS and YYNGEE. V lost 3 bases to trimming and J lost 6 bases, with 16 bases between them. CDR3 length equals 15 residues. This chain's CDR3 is CASSARASYSNEQFF. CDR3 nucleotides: TGTGCCAGCAGCGCTAGGGCGAGTTACTCCAATGAGCAGTTCTTC.

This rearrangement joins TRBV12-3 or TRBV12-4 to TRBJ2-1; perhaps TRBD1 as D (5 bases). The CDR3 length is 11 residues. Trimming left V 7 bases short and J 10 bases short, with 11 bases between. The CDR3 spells CASTIGAEQFF. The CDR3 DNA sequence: TGTGCCAGCACTATAGGGGCAGAGCAGTTCTTC.

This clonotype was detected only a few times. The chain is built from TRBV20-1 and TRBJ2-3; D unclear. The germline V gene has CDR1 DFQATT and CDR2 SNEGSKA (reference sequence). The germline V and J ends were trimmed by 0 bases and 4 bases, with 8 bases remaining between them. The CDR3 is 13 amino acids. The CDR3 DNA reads TGCAGTGCTAGAGAGGGTGTCGCAGATACGCAGTATTTT. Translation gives CSAREGVADTQYF.

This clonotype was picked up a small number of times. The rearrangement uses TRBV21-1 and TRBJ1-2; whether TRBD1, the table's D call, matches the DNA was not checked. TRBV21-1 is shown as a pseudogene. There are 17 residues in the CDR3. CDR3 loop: CASSKLDSLLKDYGYTF. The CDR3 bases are TGTGCCAGCAGCAAATTGGACAGCCTCCTAAAGGACTATGGCTACACCTTC.

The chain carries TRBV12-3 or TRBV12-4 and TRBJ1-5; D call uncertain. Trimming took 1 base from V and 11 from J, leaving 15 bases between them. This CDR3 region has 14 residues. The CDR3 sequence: CASSLGTAPSAQHF. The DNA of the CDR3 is TGTGCCAGCAGTTTAGGGACGGCCCCCTCAGCCCAGCATTTT.

As DNA, the CDR3 is TGTGCCAGCAGTGAAGTCGGGACAGGGGGCTATGGCTACACCTTC. Translated, it gives CASSEVGTGGYGYTF. V is TRBV2 and J is TRBJ1-2; 11 bases align to TRBD1. The J segment lost 4 bases and the V segment lost 1 base, leaving 2 bases of the junction unmatched. The CDR3 spans 15 residues. Germline V gene lookup returns CDR1 SNHLY and CDR2 FYNNEI.

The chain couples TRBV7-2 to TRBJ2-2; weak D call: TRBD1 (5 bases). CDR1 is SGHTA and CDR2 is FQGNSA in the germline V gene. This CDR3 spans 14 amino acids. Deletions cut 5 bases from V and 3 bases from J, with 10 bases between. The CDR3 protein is CASSPTAYTGELFF. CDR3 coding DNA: TGTGCCAGCAGCCCGACAGCGTACACCGGGGAGCTGTTTTTT.

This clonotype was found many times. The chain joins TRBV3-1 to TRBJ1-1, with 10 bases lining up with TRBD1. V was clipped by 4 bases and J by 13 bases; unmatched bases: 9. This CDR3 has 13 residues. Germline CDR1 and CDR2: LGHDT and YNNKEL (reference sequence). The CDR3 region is CASSPTGGAYGFF. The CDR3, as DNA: TGTGCCAGCAGCCCGACAGGGGGCGCATACGGTTTCTTT.

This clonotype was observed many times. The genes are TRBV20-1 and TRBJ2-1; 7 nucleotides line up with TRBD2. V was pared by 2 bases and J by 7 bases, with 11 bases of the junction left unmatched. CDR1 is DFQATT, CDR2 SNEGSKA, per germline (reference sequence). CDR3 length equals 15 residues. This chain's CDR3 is CSARFSYRGVNEQFF. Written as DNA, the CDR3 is TGCAGTGCTAGATTCTCCTACCGGGGGGTGAATGAGCAGTTCTTC.

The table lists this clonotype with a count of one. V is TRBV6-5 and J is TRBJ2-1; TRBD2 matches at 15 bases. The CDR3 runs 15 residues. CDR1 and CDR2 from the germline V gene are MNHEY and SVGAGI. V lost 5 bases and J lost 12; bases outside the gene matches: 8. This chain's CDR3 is CASSPPGLAGGRQFF. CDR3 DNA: TGTGCCAGCAGTCCGCCGGGACTAGCGGGGGGACGGCAGTTCTTC.

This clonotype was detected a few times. Here the CDR3 DNA reads TGTGCCAGCAGTTCCAGGGGGCGTTCGGGCGGGGAGCTGTTTTTT. Its translation is CASSSRGRSGGELFF. The chain recombines TRBV12-3 or TRBV12-4 with TRBJ2-2, with 8 nucleotides matching TRBD1. Trimming cost V 4 bases and J 7 bases; bases outside gene matches: 8. The CDR3 is 15 amino acids.

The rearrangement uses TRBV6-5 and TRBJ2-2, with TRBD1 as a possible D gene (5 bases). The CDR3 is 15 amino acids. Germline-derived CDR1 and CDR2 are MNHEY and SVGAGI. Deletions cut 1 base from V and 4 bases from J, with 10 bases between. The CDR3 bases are TGTGCCAGCAGTTACTGGGGCAGATCCACCGGGGAGCTGTTTTTT. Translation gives CASSYWGRSTGELFF.

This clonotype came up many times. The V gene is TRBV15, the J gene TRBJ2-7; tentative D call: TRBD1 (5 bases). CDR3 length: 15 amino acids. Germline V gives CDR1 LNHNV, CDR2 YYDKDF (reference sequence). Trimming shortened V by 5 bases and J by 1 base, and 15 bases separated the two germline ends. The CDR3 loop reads CATSPPLQGSYEQYF. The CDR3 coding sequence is TGTGCCACCAGCCCCCCCCTCCAGGGATCCTACGAGCAGTACTTC.

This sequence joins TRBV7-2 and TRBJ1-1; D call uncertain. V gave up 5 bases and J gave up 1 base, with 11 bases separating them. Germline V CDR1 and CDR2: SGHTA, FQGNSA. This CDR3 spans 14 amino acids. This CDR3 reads CASSAYGGNTEAFF. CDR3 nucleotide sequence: TGTGCCAGCAGCGCCTACGGTGGGAACACTGAAGCTTTCTTT.

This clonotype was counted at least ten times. The CDR3 DNA reads TGTGCCAGCAGTTTATTCAACCCCGGGGCCAACGTCCTGACTTTC. Its translation: CASSLFNPGANVLTF. The chain combines TRBV12-3 or TRBV12-4 with TRBJ2-6; unclear D gene. The CDR3 is 15 residues long. V gave up 2 bases and J gave up 4 bases, with 9 bases separating them.

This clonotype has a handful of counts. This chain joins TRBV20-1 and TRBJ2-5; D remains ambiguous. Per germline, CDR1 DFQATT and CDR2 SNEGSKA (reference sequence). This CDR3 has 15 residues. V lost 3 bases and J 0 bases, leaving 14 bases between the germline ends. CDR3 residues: CSARGRLWYQETQYF. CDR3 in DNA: TGCAGTGCTAGGGGCCGGTTGTGGTACCAAGAGACCCAGTACTTC.

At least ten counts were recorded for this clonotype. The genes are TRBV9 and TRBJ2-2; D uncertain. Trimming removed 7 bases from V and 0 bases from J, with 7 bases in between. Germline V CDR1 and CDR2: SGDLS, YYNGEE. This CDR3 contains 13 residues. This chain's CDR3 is CASRTANTGELFF. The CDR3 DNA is TGTGCCAGCCGGACGGCGAACACCGGGGAGCTGTTTTTT.

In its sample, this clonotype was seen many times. The CDR3 DNA reads TGTGCCACCAGTGACCCCCGAGGACACCAAGAGACCCAGTACTTC. Protein: CATSDPRGHQETQYF. The chain recombines TRBV24-1 with TRBJ2-5; no reliable D call. Germline V gives CDR1 KGHDR, CDR2 SFDVKD. The CDR3 runs 15 residues. Trimming took off 4 bases at V and 0 bases at J, with 11 bases between the two ends.